Listed below are T cell receptor beta chains from one sample, sequenced in a study of shared clonotypes between healthy human individuals. Method: immunoSEQ multiplex PCR; TCRdb's copy keeps in-frame clones and lacks some. The repertoire holds hundreds of thousands of clones, with around three quarters as singletons. The specimen sequenced was PBMCs. The receptors were sampled from a woman in her 40s in good health. Some clones in this sample may be carry-over from other donors' samples. CDR3s include the opening cysteine and the closing phenylalanine or tryptophan. Fields, in order: clone size, V gene, D gene, J gene, CDR3 DNA, CDR3 protein. The D gene is left open where the match is weak. Size tells how often a clone was seen (once, few, many) or the class of an expanded clone, and some rows leave it out.

abundance: -
v_gene: TRBV19
d_gene: -
j_gene: TRBJ2-7
CDR3nt: TGTGCCAGTAGTCCCGACACGTCCTACGAGCAGTACTTC
CDR3aa: CASSPDTSYEQYF

abundance: -
v_gene: TRBV18
d_gene: -
j_gene: TRBJ2-7
CDR3nt: TGTGCCAGCTCCCGGGGTACCTACGAGCAGTACTTC
CDR3aa: CASSRGTYEQYF

abundance: few
v_gene: TRBV10-3
d_gene: TRBD2
j_gene: TRBJ2-5
CDR3nt: TGTGCCATCAGAGGACGGGGGGGGGAGACCCAGTACTTC
CDR3aa: CAIRGRGGETQYF

abundance: -
v_gene: TRBV5-1
d_gene: -
j_gene: TRBJ1-2
CDR3nt: TGCGCCAGCAGCTTCTCAGGGCCCGACGTGGACTTTGGGGGCTACACCTTC
CDR3aa: CASSFSGPDVDFGGYTF

abundance: once
v_gene: TRBV7-7
d_gene: -
j_gene: TRBJ2-5
CDR3nt: TGTGCTAGCAGCTTAGCGCGACGGGGCGAAGAGACCCAGTACTTC
CDR3aa: CASSLARRGEETQYF

abundance: -
v_gene: TRBV27
d_gene: -
j_gene: TRBJ1-5
CDR3nt: TGTGCCAGCAGTTTCGGTCGCAATCAGCCCCAGCATTTT
CDR3aa: CASSFGRNQPQHF

abundance: -
v_gene: TRBV6-6
d_gene: -
j_gene: TRBJ2-1
CDR3nt: TGTGCCAGCAGTTACTCGCCCAGCGAAAACTACAATGAGCAGTTCTTC
CDR3aa: CASSYSPSENYNEQFF

abundance: -
v_gene: TRBV6-5
d_gene: -
j_gene: TRBJ1-1
CDR3nt: TGTGCCAGCAGCAGATTAGCCGTTGCTGAAGCTTTCTTT
CDR3aa: CASSRLAVAEAFF

abundance: -
v_gene: TRBV30
d_gene: -
j_gene: TRBJ1-4
CDR3nt: TGTGCCTGGAGGTTCGGGGGTGCAAAACTGTTTTTT
CDR3aa: CAWRFGGAKLFF

abundance: -
v_gene: TRBV7-9
d_gene: TRBD1
j_gene: TRBJ2-3
CDR3nt: TGTGCCAGCAGCCTTACAGGGGTGAGCACAGATACGCAGTATTTT
CDR3aa: CASSLTGVSTDTQYF

abundance: -
v_gene: TRBV4-1
d_gene: -
j_gene: TRBJ1-3
CDR3nt: TGCGCCAGCAGCCAAGAACAGGGAGCTGGAAACACCATATATTTT
CDR3aa: CASSQEQGAGNTIYF

abundance: -
v_gene: TRBV5-6
d_gene: TRBD1
j_gene: TRBJ1-2
CDR3nt: TGTGCCAGCAGCTGGACAGGGGGGTCTGGCTGCACCTTC
CDR3aa: CASSWTGGSGCTF

abundance: -
v_gene: TRBV11-2
d_gene: TRBD1
j_gene: TRBJ2-1
CDR3nt: TGTGCCAGCAGCAGGGGGACAGGGGTGTGGAATGAGCAGTTCTTC
CDR3aa: CASSRGTGVWNEQFF

abundance: few
v_gene: TRBV25-1
d_gene: -
j_gene: TRBJ1-5
CDR3nt: TGTGCCAGCAGTGAATACCAGGGGATCCAGCATTTT
CDR3aa: CASSEYQGIQHF

abundance: -
v_gene: TRBV5-4
d_gene: TRBD1
j_gene: TRBJ2-6
CDR3nt: TGTGCCAGCAGGGCCTTGACAGGGTCTGGGGCCAACGTCCTGACTTTC
CDR3aa: CASRALTGSGANVLTF

abundance: -
v_gene: TRBV28
d_gene: -
j_gene: TRBJ2-7
CDR3nt: TGTGCCAGCAGTTTGGCCCCACGGATCCCCTACGAGCAGTACTTC
CDR3aa: CASSLAPRIPYEQYF

abundance: -
v_gene: TRBV7-8
d_gene: -
j_gene: TRBJ1-2
CDR3nt: TGTGCCAGCAGCGGGGTCCGCAGTAACTATGGCTACACCTTC
CDR3aa: CASSGVRSNYGYTF

abundance: -
v_gene: TRBV9
d_gene: TRBD1
j_gene: TRBJ2-2
CDR3nt: TGTGCCAGCACCAAGACAGGGCACAACACCGGGGAGCTGTTTTTT
CDR3aa: CASTKTGHNTGELFF

abundance: -
v_gene: TRBV5-1
d_gene: -
j_gene: TRBJ1-4
CDR3nt: TGCGCCAGCAGTCAGGGGAATGAAAAACTGTTTTTT
CDR3aa: CASSQGNEKLFF

abundance: once
v_gene: TRBV28
d_gene: -
j_gene: TRBJ2-5
CDR3nt: TGTGCCAGCAGTGCCCCGAGGGGGCGGGAGACGGAGACCCAGTACTTC
CDR3aa: CASSAPRGRETETQYF

abundance: -
v_gene: TRBV10-2
d_gene: -
j_gene: TRBJ2-1
CDR3nt: TGCGCCAGCAGTGACCAGCACTCCTACAATGAGCAGTTCTTC
CDR3aa: CASSDQHSYNEQFF

abundance: -
v_gene: TRBV25-1
d_gene: TRBD2
j_gene: TRBJ2-5
CDR3nt: TGTGCCAGCAGTGAATCCAGAGCTAGCGGGAGGGAGACCCAGTACTTC
CDR3aa: CASSESRASGRETQYF

abundance: -
v_gene: TRBV9
d_gene: -
j_gene: TRBJ2-2
CDR3nt: TGTGCCAGCAGCAAACTCCTAGGAAACACCGGGGAGCTGTTTTTT
CDR3aa: CASSKLLGNTGELFF

abundance: -
v_gene: TRBV6-5
d_gene: -
j_gene: TRBJ2-7
CDR3nt: TGTGCCAGCACCGCCGACTCTACCTACGAGCAGTACTTC
CDR3aa: CASTADSTYEQYF

abundance: -
v_gene: TRBV28
d_gene: -
j_gene: TRBJ2-1
CDR3nt: TGTGCCAGCAGTTTAAGGGAATTTGGAGGGAGACAAAGCCAGGGGCAGTTCTTC
CDR3aa: CASSLREFGGRQSQGQFF

abundance: -
v_gene: TRBV6-6
d_gene: TRBD2
j_gene: TRBJ2-7
CDR3nt: TGTGCCAGCAGTACGACTAGCGGCCCCTACGAGCAGTACTTC
CDR3aa: CASSTTSGPYEQYF

abundance: once
v_gene: TRBV2
d_gene: -
j_gene: TRBJ1-1
CDR3nt: TGTGCCAGCAGTGAAGTCGAGGGGACTGAAGCTTTCTTT
CDR3aa: CASSEVEGTEAFF

abundance: -
v_gene: TRBV11-2
d_gene: -
j_gene: TRBJ2-1
CDR3nt: TGTGCCAGCAGCTTGGTAGGGTCCAATGAGCAGTTCTTC
CDR3aa: CASSLVGSNEQFF

abundance: once
v_gene: TRBV28
d_gene: TRBD2
j_gene: TRBJ2-7
CDR3nt: TGTGCCAGCAGCCATCCGGGACTAGCGGGAGAGACCTACGAGCAGTACTTC
CDR3aa: CASSHPGLAGETYEQYF

abundance: once
v_gene: TRBV15
d_gene: -
j_gene: TRBJ1-4
CDR3nt: TGTGCCACCAGCAGAGGGGGTGGAACAGATGAAAAACTGTTTTTT
CDR3aa: CATSRGGGTDEKLFF

abundance: -
v_gene: TRBV7-3
d_gene: -
j_gene: TRBJ2-5
CDR3nt: TGTGCCAGCAGCCCTAGGCCCGGGACTCCCGGGGGAGAGACCCAGTACTTC
CDR3aa: CASSPRPGTPGGETQYF

abundance: -
v_gene: TRBV28
d_gene: -
j_gene: TRBJ1-1
CDR3nt: TGTGCCAGCAGTTTGCCCCAGTTGGCAGCAGCTTTCTTT
CDR3aa: CASSLPQLAAAFF

abundance: once
v_gene: TRBV5-4
d_gene: TRBD1
j_gene: TRBJ1-2
CDR3nt: TGTGCCAGCAGCTTGGACGGACAGGACTATGGCTACACCTTC
CDR3aa: CASSLDGQDYGYTF

abundance: -
v_gene: TRBV5-1
d_gene: TRBD2
j_gene: TRBJ2-3
CDR3nt: TGCGCCAGCAGCCCCGCTAGCGGGAGTACAGATACGCAGTATTTT
CDR3aa: CASSPASGSTDTQYF

abundance: once
v_gene: TRBV4-2
d_gene: -
j_gene: TRBJ2-7
CDR3nt: TGTGCCAGCAGCCAAGGAATCGGGAGCCCCTACGAGCAGTACTTC
CDR3aa: CASSQGIGSPYEQYF

abundance: -
v_gene: TRBV30
d_gene: TRBD2
j_gene: TRBJ2-3
CDR3nt: TGTGCCTGGAGGGCTAGCGGGAGCGGTACAGATACGCAGTATTTT
CDR3aa: CAWRASGSGTDTQYF

abundance: once
v_gene: TRBV30
d_gene: TRBD2
j_gene: TRBJ2-7
CDR3nt: TGTGCCTGGAGTAAAATGCGACGAGGACTAGCGGGAGTCCTTAAAGCCTACGAGCAGTACTTC
CDR3aa: CAWSKMRRGLAGVLKAYEQYF

abundance: -
v_gene: TRBV28
d_gene: TRBD1
j_gene: TRBJ2-7
CDR3nt: TGTGCCAGCAGTCCCCAGAGGGCAGGGGGTTTGTACGAGCAGTACTTC
CDR3aa: CASSPQRAGGLYEQYF

abundance: -
v_gene: TRBV30
d_gene: -
j_gene: TRBJ2-2
CDR3nt: TGTGCCTGGAGTGTACGAGACGGCGGGGAGCTGTTTTTT
CDR3aa: CAWSVRDGGELFF

abundance: -
v_gene: TRBV4-1
d_gene: -
j_gene: TRBJ2-1
CDR3nt: TGCGCCAGCCTAGGGCGTTTGTACAATGAGCAGTTCTTC
CDR3aa: CASLGRLYNEQFF

abundance: -
v_gene: TRBV28
d_gene: -
j_gene: TRBJ2-7
CDR3nt: TGTGCCAGCAGTCCCGGAGCAGGGTCGCCGTACTTC
CDR3aa: CASSPGAGSPYF